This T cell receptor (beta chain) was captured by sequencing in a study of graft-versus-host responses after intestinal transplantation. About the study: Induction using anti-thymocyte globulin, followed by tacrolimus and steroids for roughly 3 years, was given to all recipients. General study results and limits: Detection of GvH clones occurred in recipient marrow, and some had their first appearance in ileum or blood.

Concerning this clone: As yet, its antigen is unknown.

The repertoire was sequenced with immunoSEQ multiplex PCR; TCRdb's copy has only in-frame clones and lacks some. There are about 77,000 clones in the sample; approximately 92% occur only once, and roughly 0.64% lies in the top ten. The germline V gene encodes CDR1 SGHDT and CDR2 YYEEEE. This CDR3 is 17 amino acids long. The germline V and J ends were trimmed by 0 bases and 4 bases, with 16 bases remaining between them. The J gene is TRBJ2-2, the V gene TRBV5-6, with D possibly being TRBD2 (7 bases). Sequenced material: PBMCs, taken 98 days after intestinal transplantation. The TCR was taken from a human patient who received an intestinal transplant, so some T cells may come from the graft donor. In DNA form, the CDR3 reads TGTGCCAGCAGCTTGGATTGGGCGGGGGCGGGCACCGGGGAGCTGTTTTTT. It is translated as CASSLDWAGAGTGELFF.